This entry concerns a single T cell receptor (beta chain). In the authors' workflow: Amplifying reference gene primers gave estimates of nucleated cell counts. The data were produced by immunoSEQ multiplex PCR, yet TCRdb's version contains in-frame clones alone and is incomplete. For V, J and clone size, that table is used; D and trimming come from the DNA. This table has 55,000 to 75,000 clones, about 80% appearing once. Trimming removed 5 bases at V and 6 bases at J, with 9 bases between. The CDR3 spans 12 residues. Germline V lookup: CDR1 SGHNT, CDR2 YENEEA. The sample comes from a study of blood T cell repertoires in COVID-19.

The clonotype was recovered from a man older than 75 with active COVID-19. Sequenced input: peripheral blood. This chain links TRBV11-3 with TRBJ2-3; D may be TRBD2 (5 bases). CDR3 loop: CASSLSSDTQYF. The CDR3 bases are TGTGCCAGCAGCCTGTCTAGCGATACGCAGTATTTT.